This TCR beta chain comes out of a study of T cell responses to AZD1222 COVID-19 vaccine. Study findings and constraints: There were vaccine-associated CD4 TCRs across spike, dominant at 160-218 and 743-854.

Data came from immunoSEQ multiplex PCR; TCRdb stores just in-frame clones and leaves some out. Of more than 85,000 clones listed, 80% to 90% are singletons. As concerns this clone: As yet, its antigen is unknown.

Second-dose groups at about 4 or about 12 weeks were pooled. The TCR was taken from an adult who received the AZD1222 COVID-19 vaccine. The sequencing used peripheral blood, collected 28 days after the second AZD1222 dose.

Here the CDR3 DNA reads TGTGCCAGCAATAACCGGGACAGCTTCCCTTCTCGTCGGGGCTACACCTTC. Its translation: CASNNRDSFPSRRGYTF. The chain recombines TRBV28 with TRBJ1-2; 7 positions agree with TRBD1. From germline, CDR1 is MDHEN and CDR2 SYDVKM. The CDR3 is made up of 17 amino acids. V gave up 7 bases and J gave up 8 bases; unmatched junction bases: 22.